This paragraph reports one T cell receptor beta chain. Repertoires were generated with immunoSEQ multiplex PCR, while TCRdb's copy carries only in-frame clones and drops some. The sample holds roughly 340,000 clones, 89% seen once. The record originates from a study of blood T cell repertoires in COVID-19. Seattle researchers signed up patients amid active infection and tracked them longitudinally. The CDR3 has 14 residues. From germline, CDR1 is MDHEN and CDR2 SYDVKM. With 3 bases removed from V and 1 base from J, the gap between germline ends came to 6 bases. The chain links TRBV28 to TRBJ2-2, with D possibly being TRBD2 (6 bases). The sequence was collected from a woman aged 30 to 39 with COVID-19, enrolled during active disease. Sample: peripheral blood. CDR3 protein: CASSFGGNTGELFF. As DNA, the CDR3 is TGTGCCAGCAGTTTCGGGGGGAACACCGGGGAGCTGTTTTTT.